The rows below give T cell receptor beta chains drawn from one sample of a study of B cell selection in AIRE deficiency. TCRdb's copy holds only in-frame clones and misses some; the assay was immunoSEQ multiplex PCR. The table records about 25,000 clones, roughly 96% of them present only once. The sample taken for sequencing was CD4+CD127+ conventional T cells sorted from PBMCs. The receptors derive from a human donor in good health. Both conserved end residues are part of each CDR3. The D gene is left open where the match is weak.

j_call: TRBJ2-7
v_call: TRBV4-3
d_call: TRBD1
cdr3_nt: TGCGCCAGCAGCCAACCCCTCCGGACAGGGCGCTACGAGCAGTACTTC
cdr3_aa: CASSQPLRTGRYEQYF

j_call: TRBJ2-7
v_call: TRBV7-9
d_call: .
cdr3_nt: TGTGCCAGCAGCCCTGCAGGCAAACCCTACGAGCAGTACTTC
cdr3_aa: CASSPAGKPYEQYF

j_call: TRBJ2-7
v_call: TRBV7-8
d_call: .
cdr3_nt: TGTGCCAGCAGCTTACAGGGGTCCGAGCAGTACTTC
cdr3_aa: CASSLQGSEQYF

j_call: TRBJ2-7
v_call: TRBV5-1
d_call: .
cdr3_nt: TGCGCCAGCAGCTTCCAGGGAACCTACGAGCAGTACTTC
cdr3_aa: CASSFQGTYEQYF

j_call: TRBJ1-5
v_call: TRBV10-1
d_call: .
cdr3_nt: TGCGCCAGCAGTGAGTCGAAAGGGCAGAGCGATCAGCCCCAGCATTTT
cdr3_aa: CASSESKGQSDQPQHF

j_call: TRBJ2-1
v_call: TRBV6-6
d_call: .
cdr3_nt: TGTGCCAGCAGTTACGGGCGGCGGGCTAGGGCTGAGCAGTTCTTC
cdr3_aa: CASSYGRRARAEQFF

j_call: TRBJ2-5
v_call: TRBV6-5
d_call: .
cdr3_nt: TGTGCCAGCAGCATCCTGGGGCAGACAGCGACCCAGTACTTC
cdr3_aa: CASSILGQTATQYF

j_call: TRBJ2-7
v_call: TRBV5-4
d_call: .
cdr3_nt: TGTGCCAGCAGCTCCGATTATGGTCTAGGGGGGTCCTACGAGCAGTACTTC
cdr3_aa: CASSSDYGLGGSYEQYF

j_call: TRBJ2-1
v_call: TRBV9
d_call: .
cdr3_nt: TGTGCCAGCAGCGTAGCCTTGACAGGCAATGAGCAGTTCTTC
cdr3_aa: CASSVALTGNEQFF

j_call: TRBJ1-1
v_call: TRBV7-8
d_call: TRBD1
cdr3_nt: TGTGCCAGCAGCTACCCGGGACAGGTCGAGAACACTGAAGCTTTCTTT
cdr3_aa: CASSYPGQVENTEAFF

j_call: TRBJ1-3
v_call: TRBV5-1
d_call: .
cdr3_nt: TGCGCCAGCAGCTTGGCAGGAATTAAACTCGGAAACACCATATATTTT
cdr3_aa: CASSLAGIKLGNTIYF

j_call: TRBJ1-1
v_call: TRBV18
d_call: TRBD1
cdr3_nt: TGTGCCAGCTCATCTACACAGGGGCATATGAACACTGAAGCTTTCTTT
cdr3_aa: CASSSTQGHMNTEAFF

j_call: TRBJ1-2
v_call: TRBV18
d_call: .
cdr3_nt: TGTGCCAGCTCACCTGGGGGAACCAACTATGGCTACACCTTC
cdr3_aa: CASSPGGTNYGYTF

j_call: TRBJ1-2
v_call: TRBV18
d_call: .
cdr3_nt: TGTGCCAGCTCACCACCGAACAGGCAACTTTATGGCTACACCTTC
cdr3_aa: CASSPPNRQLYGYTF

j_call: TRBJ2-1
v_call: TRBV11-1
d_call: TRBD2
cdr3_nt: TGTGCCAGCAGCCAAACCCAGGTAGCGGGAGGTGGCAATGAGCAGTTCTTC
cdr3_aa: CASSQTQVAGGGNEQFF

j_call: TRBJ1-2
v_call: TRBV5-5
d_call: .
cdr3_nt: TGTGCCAGCAGCTTGTATCAAAGATCAGTTGAGGACTATGGCTACACCTTC
cdr3_aa: CASSLYQRSVEDYGYTF